These 5 T cell receptor beta chains were all obtained from the same sample, sequenced in a study of CD8 T cells in Susac syndrome. RNA, at about 0.45 to 1 ug, was reverse transcribed with random hexamers. Each CDR3 protein is one row after TCRdb ran MiXCR on the immunoSEQ multiplex PCR reads. The sample includes approximately 280,000 distinct CDR3 sequences, about 85% seen only once; the top ten take 0.11%. Sample: CD8+ T cells from PBMCs. The receptors originated from a human donor with multiple sclerosis.

This chain joins TRBV13 and TRBJ2-7, with 7 bases that match TRBD1. The ends lost 8 bases at V and 3 bases at J; junction bases unmatched: 7. The CDR3 spans 13 residues. CDR1 and CDR2 (germline): PRHDT, FYEKMQ (reference sequence). The CDR3 is CASGQASNYEQYF. The CDR3 DNA is TGTGCCAGCGGACAGGCCAGTAACTACGAGCAGTACTTC.

This clonotype appeared a few times. The genes are TRBV6-5 and TRBJ1-1; D call uncertain. Germline-derived CDR1 and CDR2 are MNHEY and SVGAGI. The CDR3 totals 11 residues. V was pared by 9 bases and J by 1 base, with 6 bases between. Here the CDR3 DNA reads TGTGCCAGTACAGAGAACACTGAAGCTTTCTTT. As protein: CASTENTEAFF.

The gene calls are TRBV9 and TRBJ2-4, with no clear D. The CDR3 spans 16 residues. V lost 4 bases, J lost 0 bases, and 14 bases lay in between. Germline loops: CDR1 SGDLS, CDR2 YYNGEE. CDR3 region: CASSPSGSLAKNIQYF. CDR3 nucleotides: TGTGCCAGCAGCCCATCGGGTTCACTAGCCAAAAACATTCAGTACTTC.

V gene TRBV25-1 combines with J gene TRBJ2-1, with D uncertain. CDR3 length: 13 residues. Per germline, CDR1 MGHDK and CDR2 SYGVNS. V was shortened by 3 bases and J by 6 bases, with 9 bases between the two germline ends. The CDR3 protein is CASSEAKSNEQFF. The CDR3 DNA sequence: TGTGCCAGCAGTGAGGCGAAGTCCAATGAGCAGTTCTTC.

This clonotype was recorded only once. The V and J genes are TRBV28 and TRBJ2-7, with 9 bases identical to TRBD1. CDR1 and CDR2 from the germline V gene are MDHEN and SYDVKM. The CDR3 extends over 13 amino acids. The V gene end was trimmed by 11 bases and the J gene end by 6 bases; junction bases not matched to a gene: 11. As DNA, the CDR3 is TGTGCCGGAGCCTCCGGGACAGGGTTCGAGCAGTACTTC. This gives the protein CAGASGTGFEQYF.